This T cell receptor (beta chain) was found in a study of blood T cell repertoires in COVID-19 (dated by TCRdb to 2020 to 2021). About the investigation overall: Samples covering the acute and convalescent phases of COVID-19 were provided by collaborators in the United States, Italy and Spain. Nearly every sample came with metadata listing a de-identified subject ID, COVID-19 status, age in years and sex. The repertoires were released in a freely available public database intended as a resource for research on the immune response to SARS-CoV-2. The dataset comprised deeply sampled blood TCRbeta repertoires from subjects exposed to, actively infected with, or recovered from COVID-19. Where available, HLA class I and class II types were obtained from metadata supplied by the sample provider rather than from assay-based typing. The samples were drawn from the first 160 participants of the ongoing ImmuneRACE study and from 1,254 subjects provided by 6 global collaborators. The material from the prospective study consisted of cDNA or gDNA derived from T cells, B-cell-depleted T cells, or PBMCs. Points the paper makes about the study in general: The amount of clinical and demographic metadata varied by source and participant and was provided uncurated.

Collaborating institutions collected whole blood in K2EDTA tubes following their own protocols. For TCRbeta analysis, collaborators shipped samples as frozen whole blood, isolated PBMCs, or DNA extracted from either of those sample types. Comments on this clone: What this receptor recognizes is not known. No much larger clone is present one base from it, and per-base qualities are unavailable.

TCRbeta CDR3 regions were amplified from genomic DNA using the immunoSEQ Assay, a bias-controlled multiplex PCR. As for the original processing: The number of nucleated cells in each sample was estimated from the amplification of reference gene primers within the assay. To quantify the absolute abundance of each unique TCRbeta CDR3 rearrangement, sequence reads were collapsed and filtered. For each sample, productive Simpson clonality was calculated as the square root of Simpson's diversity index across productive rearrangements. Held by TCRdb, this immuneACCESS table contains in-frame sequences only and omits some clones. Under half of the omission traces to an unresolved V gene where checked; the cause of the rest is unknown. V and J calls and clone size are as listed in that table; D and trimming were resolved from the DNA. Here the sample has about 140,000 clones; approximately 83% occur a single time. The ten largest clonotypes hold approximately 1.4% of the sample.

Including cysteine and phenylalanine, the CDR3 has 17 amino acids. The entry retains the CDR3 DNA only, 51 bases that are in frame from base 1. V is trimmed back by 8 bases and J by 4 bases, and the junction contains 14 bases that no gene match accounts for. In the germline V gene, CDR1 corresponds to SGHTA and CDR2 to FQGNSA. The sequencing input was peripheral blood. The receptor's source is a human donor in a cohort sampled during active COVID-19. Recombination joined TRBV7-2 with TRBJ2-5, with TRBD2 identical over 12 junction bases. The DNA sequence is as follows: TGTGCCAGCGGCCTCCAGACTAGCGGGAGACTTCGAGAGACCCAGTACTTC. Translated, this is CASGLQTSGRLRETQYF.